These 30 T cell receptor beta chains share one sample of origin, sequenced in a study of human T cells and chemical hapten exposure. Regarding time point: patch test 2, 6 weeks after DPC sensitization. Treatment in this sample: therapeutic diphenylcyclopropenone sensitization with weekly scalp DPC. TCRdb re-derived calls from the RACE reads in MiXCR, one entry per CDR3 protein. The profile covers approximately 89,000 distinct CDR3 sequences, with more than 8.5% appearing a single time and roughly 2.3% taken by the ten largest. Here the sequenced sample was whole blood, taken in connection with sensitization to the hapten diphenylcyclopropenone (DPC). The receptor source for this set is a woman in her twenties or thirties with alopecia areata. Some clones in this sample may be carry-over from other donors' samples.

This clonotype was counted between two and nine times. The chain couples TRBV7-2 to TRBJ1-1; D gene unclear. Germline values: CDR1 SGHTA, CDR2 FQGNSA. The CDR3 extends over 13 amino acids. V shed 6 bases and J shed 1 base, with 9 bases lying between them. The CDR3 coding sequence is TGTGCCAGCAGTCCACATCAGAACACTGAAGCTTTCTTT. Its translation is CASSPHQNTEAFF.

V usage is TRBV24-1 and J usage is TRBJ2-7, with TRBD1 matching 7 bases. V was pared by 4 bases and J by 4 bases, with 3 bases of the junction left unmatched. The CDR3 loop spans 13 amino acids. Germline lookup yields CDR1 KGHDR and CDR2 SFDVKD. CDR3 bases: TGTGCCACCAGTGACTCGGACAGGTACGAGCAGTACTTC. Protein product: CATSDSDRYEQYF.

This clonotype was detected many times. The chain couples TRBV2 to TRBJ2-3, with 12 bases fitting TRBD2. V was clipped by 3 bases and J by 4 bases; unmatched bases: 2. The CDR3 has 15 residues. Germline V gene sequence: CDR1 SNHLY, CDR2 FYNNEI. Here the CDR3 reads CASSDLAGGSDTQYF. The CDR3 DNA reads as TGTGCCAGCAGTGACCTAGCGGGAGGGTCAGATACGCAGTATTTT. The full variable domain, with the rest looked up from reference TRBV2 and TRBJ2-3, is EPEVTQTPSHQVTQMGQEVILRCVPISNHLYFYWYRQILGQKVEFLVSFYNNEISEKSEIFDDQFSVERPDGSNFTLKIRSTKLEDSAMYFCASSDLAGGSDTQYFGPGTRLTVL.

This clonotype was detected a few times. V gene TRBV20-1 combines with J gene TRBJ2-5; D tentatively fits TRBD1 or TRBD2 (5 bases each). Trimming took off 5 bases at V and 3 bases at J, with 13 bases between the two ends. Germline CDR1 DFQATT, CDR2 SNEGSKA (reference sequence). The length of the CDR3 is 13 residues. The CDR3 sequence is CSAAGTAKETQYF. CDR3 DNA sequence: TGCAGTGCTGCCGGGACGGCTAAAGAGACCCAGTACTTC.

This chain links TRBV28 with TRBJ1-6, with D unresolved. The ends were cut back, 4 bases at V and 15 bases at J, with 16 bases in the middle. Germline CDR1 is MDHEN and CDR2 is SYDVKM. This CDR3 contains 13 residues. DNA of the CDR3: TGTGCCAGCAGTTCCACAACCAGATTGAGCCTCCACTTT. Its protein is CASSSTTRLSLHF.

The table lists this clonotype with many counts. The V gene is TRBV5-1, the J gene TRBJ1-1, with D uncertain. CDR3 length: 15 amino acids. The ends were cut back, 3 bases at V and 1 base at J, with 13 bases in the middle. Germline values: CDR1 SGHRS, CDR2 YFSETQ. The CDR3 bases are TGCGCCAGCAGCTCCGGAGGAGGCCCGAACACTGAAGCTTTCTTT. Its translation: CASSSGGGPNTEAFF.

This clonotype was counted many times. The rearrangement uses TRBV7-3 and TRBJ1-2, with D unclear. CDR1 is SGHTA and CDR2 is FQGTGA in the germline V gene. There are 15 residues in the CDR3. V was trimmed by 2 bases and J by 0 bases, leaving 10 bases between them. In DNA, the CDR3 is TGTGCCAGCAGCTTAGAAGGTGGCGCTAACTATGGCTACACCTTC. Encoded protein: CASSLEGGANYGYTF.

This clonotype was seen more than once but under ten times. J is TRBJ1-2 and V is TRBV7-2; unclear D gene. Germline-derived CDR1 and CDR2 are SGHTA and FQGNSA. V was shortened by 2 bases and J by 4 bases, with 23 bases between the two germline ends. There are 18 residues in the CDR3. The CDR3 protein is CASSLLAQVGRTFYGYTF. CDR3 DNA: TGTGCCAGCAGCTTACTTGCCCAGGTGGGCAGAACCTTCTATGGCTACACCTTC.

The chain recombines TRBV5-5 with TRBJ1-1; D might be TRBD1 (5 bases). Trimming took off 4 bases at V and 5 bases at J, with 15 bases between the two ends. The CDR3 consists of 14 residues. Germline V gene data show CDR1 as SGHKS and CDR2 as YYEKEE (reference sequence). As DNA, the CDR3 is TGTGCCAGCAGCGCTGGGACCGCCAGGACTGAAGCTTTCTTT. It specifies CASSAGTARTEAFF. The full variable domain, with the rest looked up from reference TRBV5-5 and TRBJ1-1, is DAGVTQSPTHLIKTRGQQVTLRCSPISGHKSVSWYQQVLGQGPQFIFQYYEKEERGRGNFPDRFSARQFPNYSSELNVNALLLGDSALYLCASSAGTARTEAFFGQGTRLTVV.

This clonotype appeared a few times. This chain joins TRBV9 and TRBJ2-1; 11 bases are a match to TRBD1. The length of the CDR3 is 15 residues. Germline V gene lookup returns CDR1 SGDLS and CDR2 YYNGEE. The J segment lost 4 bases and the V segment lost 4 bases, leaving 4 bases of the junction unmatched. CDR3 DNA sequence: TGTGCCAGCAGCCACGGACAGGGGGCGTACAATGAGCAGTTCTTC. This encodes CASSHGQGAYNEQFF.

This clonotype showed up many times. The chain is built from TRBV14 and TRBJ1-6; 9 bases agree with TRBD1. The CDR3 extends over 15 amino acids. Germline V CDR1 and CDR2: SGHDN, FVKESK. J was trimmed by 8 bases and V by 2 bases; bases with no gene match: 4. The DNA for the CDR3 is TGTGCCAGCAGCCAAAGGACAGGGGAGCATTCACCCCTCCACTTT. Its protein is CASSQRTGEHSPLHF. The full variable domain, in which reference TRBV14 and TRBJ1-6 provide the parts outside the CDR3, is EAGVTQFPSHSVIEKGQTVTLRCDPISGHDNLYWYRRVMGKEIKFLLHFVKESKQDESGMPNNRFLAERTGGTYSTLKVQPAELEDSGVYFCASSQRTGEHSPLHFGNGTRLTVT.

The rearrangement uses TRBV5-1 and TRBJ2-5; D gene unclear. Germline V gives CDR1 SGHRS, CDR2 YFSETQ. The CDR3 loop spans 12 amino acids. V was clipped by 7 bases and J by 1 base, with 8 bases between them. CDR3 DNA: TGCGCCAGCCGGGCGGTCCAAGAGACCCAGTACTTC. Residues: CASRAVQETQYF.

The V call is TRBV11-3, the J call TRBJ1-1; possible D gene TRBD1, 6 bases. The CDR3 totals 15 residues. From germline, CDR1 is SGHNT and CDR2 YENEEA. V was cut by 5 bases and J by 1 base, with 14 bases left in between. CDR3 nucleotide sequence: TGTGCCAGCAGCCCCCGGGGGACACCGAACACTGAAGCTTTCTTT. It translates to CASSPRGTPNTEAFF.

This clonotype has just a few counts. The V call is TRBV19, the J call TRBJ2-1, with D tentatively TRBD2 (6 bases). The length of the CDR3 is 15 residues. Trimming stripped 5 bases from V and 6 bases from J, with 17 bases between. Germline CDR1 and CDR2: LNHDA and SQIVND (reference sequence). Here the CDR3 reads CASSSGGGPGNEQFF. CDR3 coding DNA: TGTGCCAGTAGTTCCGGGGGTGGGCCGGGCAATGAGCAGTTCTTC. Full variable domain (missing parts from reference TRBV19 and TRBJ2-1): DGGITQSPKYLFRKEGQNVTLSCEQNLNHDAMYWYRQDPGQGLRLIYYSQIVNDFQKGDIAEGYSVSREKKESFPLTVTSAQKNPTAFYLCASSSGGGPGNEQFFGPGTRLTVL.

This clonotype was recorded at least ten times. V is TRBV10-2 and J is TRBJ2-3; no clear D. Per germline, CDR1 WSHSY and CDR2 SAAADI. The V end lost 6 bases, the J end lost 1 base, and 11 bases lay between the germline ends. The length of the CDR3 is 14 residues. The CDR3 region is CASRALQGTDTQYF. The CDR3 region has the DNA TGCGCCAGCAGGGCGCTCCAGGGCACAGATACGCAGTATTTT.

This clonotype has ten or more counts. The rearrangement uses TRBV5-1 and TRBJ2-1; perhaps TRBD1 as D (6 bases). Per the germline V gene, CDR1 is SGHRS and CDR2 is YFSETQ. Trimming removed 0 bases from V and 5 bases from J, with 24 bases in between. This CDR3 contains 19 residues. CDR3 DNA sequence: TGCGCCAGCAGCTTGGAACAGGGATGGCGGACACTGAGGAACAATGAGCAGTTCTTC. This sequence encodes CASSLEQGWRTLRNNEQFF.

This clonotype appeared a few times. CDR3 sequence: CASSVFSRAMIFNYGYTF. In DNA, the CDR3 is TGCGCCAGCAGCGTTTTTAGCAGGGCCATGATATTCAACTATGGCTACACCTTC. The rearrangement joins TRBV5-1 to TRBJ1-2, with D perhaps matching TRBD1 (5 bases). Germline V gene lookup returns CDR1 SGHRS and CDR2 YFSETQ. The CDR3 spans 18 residues. The V end lost 4 bases, the J end lost 2 bases, and 24 bases lay between the germline ends.

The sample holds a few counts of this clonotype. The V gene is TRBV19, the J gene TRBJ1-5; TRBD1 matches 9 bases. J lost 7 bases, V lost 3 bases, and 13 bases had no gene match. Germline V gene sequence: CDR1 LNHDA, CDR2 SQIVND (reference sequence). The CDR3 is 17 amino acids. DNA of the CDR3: TGTGCCAGTAGTATCCGGGCGGACAGGGGCCCGGGCCAGCCCCAGCATTTT. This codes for CASSIRADRGPGQPQHF.

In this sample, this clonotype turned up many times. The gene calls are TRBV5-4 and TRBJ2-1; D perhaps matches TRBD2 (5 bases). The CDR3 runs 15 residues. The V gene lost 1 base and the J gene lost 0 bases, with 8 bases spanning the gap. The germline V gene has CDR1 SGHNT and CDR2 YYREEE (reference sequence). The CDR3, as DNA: TGTGCCAGCAGCTTGCCGGGGAGCTCCTACAATGAGCAGTTCTTC. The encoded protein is CASSLPGSSYNEQFF.

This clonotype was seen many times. Here the CDR3 DNA reads TGTGCCAGCAGCCAGGGGAACACTAATGAAAAACTGTTTTTT. Translation gives CASSQGNTNEKLFF. The chain is built from TRBV11-3 and TRBJ1-4, with a weak D call TRBD1 (6 bases). Germline values: CDR1 SGHNT, CDR2 YENEEA. The CDR3 is 14 residues long. V lost 5 bases to trimming and J lost 2 bases, with 9 bases between them.

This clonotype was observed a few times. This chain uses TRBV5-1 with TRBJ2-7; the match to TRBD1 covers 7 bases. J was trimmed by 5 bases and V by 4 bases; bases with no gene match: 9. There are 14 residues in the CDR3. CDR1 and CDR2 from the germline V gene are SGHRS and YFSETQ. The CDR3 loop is CASSPAWTGNEQYF. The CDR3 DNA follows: TGCGCCAGCAGCCCAGCTTGGACAGGTAACGAGCAGTACTTC.

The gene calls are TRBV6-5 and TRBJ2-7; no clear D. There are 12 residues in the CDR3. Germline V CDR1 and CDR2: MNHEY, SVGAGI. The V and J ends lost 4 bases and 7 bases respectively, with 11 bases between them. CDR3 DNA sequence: TGTGCCAGCAGTTCTTCCTCAGGAGAGCAGTACTTC. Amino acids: CASSSSSGEQYF.

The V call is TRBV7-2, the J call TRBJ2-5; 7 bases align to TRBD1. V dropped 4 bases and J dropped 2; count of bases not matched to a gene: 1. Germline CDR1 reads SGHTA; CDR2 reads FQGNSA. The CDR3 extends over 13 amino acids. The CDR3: CASSWGQQETQYF. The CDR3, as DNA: TGTGCCAGCAGCTGGGGACAGCAAGAGACCCAGTACTTC.

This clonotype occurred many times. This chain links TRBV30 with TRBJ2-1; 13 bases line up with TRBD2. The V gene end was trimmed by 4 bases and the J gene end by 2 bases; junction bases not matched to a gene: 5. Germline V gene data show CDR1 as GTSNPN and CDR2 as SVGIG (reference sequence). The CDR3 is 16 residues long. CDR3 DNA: TGTGCCTGGAACCCGGGACTAGCGGGACCCTACAATGAGCAGTTCTTC. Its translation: CAWNPGLAGPYNEQFF.

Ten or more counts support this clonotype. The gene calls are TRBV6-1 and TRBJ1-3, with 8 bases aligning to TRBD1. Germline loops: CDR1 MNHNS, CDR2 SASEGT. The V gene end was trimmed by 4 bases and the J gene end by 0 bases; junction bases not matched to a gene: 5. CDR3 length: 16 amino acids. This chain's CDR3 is CASSAIDRGSGNTIYF. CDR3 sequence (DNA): TGTGCCAGCAGTGCGATAGACAGGGGCTCTGGAAACACCATATATTTT.

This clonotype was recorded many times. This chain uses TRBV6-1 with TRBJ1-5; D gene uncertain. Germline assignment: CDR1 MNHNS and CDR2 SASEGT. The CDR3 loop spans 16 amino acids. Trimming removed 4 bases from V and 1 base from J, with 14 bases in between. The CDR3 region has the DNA TGTGCCAGCAGTGGGATGTTGCGGAGGAGCAATCAGCCCCAGCATTTT. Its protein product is CASSGMLRRSNQPQHF.

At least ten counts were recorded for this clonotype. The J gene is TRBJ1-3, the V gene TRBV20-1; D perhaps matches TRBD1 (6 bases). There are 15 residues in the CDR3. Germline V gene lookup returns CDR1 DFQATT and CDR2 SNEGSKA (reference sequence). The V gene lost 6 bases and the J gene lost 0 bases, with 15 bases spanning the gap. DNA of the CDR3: TGCAGTGCCCGCTCGGGGGCGGGCTCTGGAAACACCATATATTTT. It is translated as CSARSGAGSGNTIYF.

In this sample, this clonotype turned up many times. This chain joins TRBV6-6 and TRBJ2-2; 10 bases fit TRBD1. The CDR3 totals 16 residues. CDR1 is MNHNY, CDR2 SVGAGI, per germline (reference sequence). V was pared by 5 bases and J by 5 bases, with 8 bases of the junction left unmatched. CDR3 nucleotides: TGTGCCAGCAGTCCGTATTTGGACAGGGGGACCGGGGAGCTGTTTTTT. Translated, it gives CASSPYLDRGTGELFF.

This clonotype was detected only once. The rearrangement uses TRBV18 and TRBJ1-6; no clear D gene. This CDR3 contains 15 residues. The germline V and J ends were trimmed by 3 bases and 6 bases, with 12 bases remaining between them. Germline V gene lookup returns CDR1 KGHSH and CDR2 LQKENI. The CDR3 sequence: CASSPAIQSNSPLHF. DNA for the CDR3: TGTGCCAGCTCACCGGCTATCCAATCTAATTCACCCCTCCACTTT.

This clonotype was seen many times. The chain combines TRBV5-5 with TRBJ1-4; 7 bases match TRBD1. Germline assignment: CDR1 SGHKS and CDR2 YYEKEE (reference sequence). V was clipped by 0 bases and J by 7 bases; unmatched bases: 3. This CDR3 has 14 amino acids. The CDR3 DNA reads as TGTGCCAGCAGCTTGGGGGACAGAGGTGAAAAACTGTTTTTT. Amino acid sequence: CASSLGDRGEKLFF.